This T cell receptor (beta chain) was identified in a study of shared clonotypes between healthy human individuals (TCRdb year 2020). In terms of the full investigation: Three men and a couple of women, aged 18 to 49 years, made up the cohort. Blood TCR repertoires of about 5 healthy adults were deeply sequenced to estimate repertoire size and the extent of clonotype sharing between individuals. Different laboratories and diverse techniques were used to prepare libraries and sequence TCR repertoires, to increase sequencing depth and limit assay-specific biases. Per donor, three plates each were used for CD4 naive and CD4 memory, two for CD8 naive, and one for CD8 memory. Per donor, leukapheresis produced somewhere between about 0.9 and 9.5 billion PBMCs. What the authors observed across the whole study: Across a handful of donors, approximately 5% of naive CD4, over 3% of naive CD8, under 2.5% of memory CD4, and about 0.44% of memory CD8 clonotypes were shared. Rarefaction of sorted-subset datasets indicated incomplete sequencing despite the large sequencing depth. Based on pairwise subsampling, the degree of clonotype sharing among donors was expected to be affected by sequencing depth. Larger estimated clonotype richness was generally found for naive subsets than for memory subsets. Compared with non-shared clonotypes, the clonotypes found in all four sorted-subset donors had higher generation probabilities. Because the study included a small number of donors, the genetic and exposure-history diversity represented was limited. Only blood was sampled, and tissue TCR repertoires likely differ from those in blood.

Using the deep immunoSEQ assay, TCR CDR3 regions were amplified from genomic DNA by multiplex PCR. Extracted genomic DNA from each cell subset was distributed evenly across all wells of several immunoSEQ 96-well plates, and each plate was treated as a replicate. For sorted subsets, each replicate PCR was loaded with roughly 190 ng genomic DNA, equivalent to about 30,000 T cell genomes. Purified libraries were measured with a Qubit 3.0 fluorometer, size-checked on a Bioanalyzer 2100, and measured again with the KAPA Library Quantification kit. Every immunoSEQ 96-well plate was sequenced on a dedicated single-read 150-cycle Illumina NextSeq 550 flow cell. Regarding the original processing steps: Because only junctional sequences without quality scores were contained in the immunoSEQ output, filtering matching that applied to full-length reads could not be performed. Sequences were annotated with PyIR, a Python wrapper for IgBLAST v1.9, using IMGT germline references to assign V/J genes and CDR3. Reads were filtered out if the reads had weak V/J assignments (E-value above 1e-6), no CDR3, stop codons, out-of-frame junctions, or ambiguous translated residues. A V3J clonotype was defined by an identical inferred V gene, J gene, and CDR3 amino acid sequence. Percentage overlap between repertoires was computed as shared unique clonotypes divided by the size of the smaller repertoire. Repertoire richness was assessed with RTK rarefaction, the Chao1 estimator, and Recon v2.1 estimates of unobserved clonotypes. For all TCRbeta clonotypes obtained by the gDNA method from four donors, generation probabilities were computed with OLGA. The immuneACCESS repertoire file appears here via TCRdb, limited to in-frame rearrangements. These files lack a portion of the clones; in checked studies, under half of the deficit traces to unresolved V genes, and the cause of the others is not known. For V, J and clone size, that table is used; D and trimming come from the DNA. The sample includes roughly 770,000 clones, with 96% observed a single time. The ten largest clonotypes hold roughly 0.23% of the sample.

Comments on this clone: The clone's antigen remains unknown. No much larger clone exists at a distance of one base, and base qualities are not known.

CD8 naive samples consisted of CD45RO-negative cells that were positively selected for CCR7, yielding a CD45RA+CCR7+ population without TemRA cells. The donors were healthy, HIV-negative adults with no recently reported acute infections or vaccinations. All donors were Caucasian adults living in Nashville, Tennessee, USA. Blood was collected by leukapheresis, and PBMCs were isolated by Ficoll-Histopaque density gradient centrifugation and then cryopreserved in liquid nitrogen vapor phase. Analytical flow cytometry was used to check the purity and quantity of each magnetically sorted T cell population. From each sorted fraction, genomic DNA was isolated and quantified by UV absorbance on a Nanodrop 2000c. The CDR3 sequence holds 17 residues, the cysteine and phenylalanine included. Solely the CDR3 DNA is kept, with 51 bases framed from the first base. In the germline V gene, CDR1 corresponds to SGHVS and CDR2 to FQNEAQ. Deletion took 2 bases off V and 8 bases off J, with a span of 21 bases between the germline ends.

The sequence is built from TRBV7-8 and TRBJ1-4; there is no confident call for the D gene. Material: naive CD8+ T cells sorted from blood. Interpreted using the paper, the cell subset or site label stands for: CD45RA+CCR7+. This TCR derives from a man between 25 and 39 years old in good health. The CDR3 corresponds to CASSLRVWATQNEKLFF. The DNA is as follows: TGTGCCAGCAGCTTAAGGGTATGGGCGACCCAGAACGAAAAACTGTTTTTT.